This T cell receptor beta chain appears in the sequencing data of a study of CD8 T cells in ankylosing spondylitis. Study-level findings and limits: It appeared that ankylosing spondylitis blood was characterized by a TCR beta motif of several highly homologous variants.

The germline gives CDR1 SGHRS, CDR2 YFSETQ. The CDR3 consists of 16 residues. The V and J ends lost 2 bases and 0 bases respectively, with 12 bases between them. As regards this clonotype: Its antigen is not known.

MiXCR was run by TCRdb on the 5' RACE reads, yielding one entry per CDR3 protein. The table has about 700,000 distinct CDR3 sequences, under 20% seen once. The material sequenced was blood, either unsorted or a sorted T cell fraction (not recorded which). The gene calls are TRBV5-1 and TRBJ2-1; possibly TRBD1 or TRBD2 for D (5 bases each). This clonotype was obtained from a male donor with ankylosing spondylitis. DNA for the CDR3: TGCGCCAGCAGCTTTCTCGGGACGGACTCCTACAATGAGCAGTTCTTC. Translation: CASSFLGTDSYNEQFF.